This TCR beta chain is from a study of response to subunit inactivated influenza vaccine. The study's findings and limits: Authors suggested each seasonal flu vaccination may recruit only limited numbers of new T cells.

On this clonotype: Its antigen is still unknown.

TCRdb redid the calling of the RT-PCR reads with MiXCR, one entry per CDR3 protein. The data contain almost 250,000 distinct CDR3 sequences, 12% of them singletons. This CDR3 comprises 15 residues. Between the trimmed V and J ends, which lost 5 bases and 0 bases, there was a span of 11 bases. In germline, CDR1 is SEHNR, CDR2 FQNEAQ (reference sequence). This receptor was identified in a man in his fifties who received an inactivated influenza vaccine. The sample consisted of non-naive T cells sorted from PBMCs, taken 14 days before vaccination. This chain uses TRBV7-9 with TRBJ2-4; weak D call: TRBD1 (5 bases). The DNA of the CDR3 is TGTGCCAGCAGCCCGTTAGGGGTAGCCAAAAACATTCAGTACTTC. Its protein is CASSPLGVAKNIQYF.